One sample yielded the 27 T cell receptor beta chains listed below, sequenced in a study of identical twins (dated by TCRdb to 2015 to 2016). The receptor library was made with 5' RACE. Sequencing used an Illumina HiSeq 2000. The raw public data were reprocessed by TCRdb itself: fastp quality trimming at Q25, MiXCR clonotype calling, in-frame beta chains only. Merged by CDR3 protein, the rows form single entries marked with the most common genes and DNA. In all, the sample holds roughly 750,000 distinct CDR3 sequences, and about 20% of those were seen once. Of the sample, around 4.4% is held by the ten largest clones. In addition, the sample was reused for a study of T cells expressing NK-cell markers.

Sequences were obtained from PBMCs. All receptors derive from a woman aged 18 to 35 in good health.

The rearrangement uses TRBV20-1 and TRBJ2-4; weak D call: TRBD1 (6 bases). Trimming stripped 0 bases from V and 1 base from J, with 7 bases between. This CDR3 is built from 14 residues. Germline CDR1 reads DFQATT; CDR2 reads SNEGSKA (reference sequence). CDR3 sequence reads: CSAREQGAKNIQYF. The CDR3 DNA sequence: TGCAGTGCTAGAGAACAGGGCGCCAAAAACATTCAGTACTTC.

This clonotype was picked up a small number of times. This chain connects TRBV29-1 to TRBJ2-7; no reliable D call. Per germline, CDR1 SQVTM and CDR2 ANQGSEA. With 5 bases removed from V and 5 bases from J, the gap between germline ends came to 16 bases. The CDR3 runs to 13 residues. The CDR3 sequence: CSVQTDLENEQYF. DNA of the CDR3: TGCAGCGTTCAGACCGACCTCGAAAACGAGCAGTACTTC.

This chain connects TRBV20-1 to TRBJ1-1, with 7 nucleotides matching TRBD1. This CDR3 comprises 11 residues. Germline trimming cut 1 base from V and 7 bases from J; bases unmatched to any gene: 0. The germline CDR1 and CDR2 sequences are DFQATT and SNEGSKA (reference sequence). The CDR3 loop is CSARGTGEAFF. The CDR3 DNA is TGCAGTGCTAGAGGGACAGGTGAAGCTTTCTTT.

A note on this clonotype: One end of the junction fails to match germline, which may point to a read error. V usage is TRBV12-3 or TRBV12-4 and J usage is TRBJ2-1; D could derive from TRBD1 or TRBD2 (5 bases each). This CDR3 is 14 amino acids long. The CDR3 sequence: CASSLTQGTDEQFF. CDR3 DNA: TGTGCCAGTAGTTTGACTCAAGGGACGGATGAGCAGTTCTTC.

This clonotype was counted only a few times. The chain has TRBV9 and TRBJ2-3, with 12 positions matching TRBD2. Germline V gene lookup returns CDR1 SGDLS and CDR2 YYNGEE. The CDR3 has 17 amino acids. V gave up 4 bases and J gave up 3 bases; unmatched junction bases: 9. The CDR3 nucleotides are TGTGCCAGCAGCCCCCGAATCGGACTAGCGGGAACAGATACGCAGTATTTT. As protein: CASSPRIGLAGTDTQYF.

The chain joins TRBV5-1 to TRBJ2-1; 8 bases map to TRBD1. V lost 6 bases, J lost 9 bases, and 14 bases stayed unmatched. The CDR3 totals 15 residues. CDR1 and CDR2 (germline): SGHRS, YFSETQ. CDR3 amino acids: CASNRFSLGTGEQFF. CDR3 coding DNA: TGCGCCAGCAACCGTTTTAGTTTAGGGACAGGTGAGCAGTTCTTC. Full variable domain (remainder filled in from reference TRBV5-1 and TRBJ2-1): KAGVTQTPRYLIKTRGQQVTLSCSPISGHRSVSWYQQTPGQGLQFLFEYFSETQRNKGNFPGRFSGRQFSNSRSEMNVSTLELGDSALYLCASNRFSLGTGEQFFGPGTRLTVL.

V usage is TRBV4-2 and J usage is TRBJ2-2; 10 bases are shared with TRBD2. Germline assignment: CDR1 LGHNA and CDR2 YNFKEQ. The junction had 5 bases not matched to a gene; V was cut back by 1 base and J by 6 bases. This CDR3 spans 16 amino acids. The CDR3 loop is CASSQAERGGPGELFF. In DNA form, the CDR3 reads TGTGCCAGCAGCCAAGCTGAGCGGGGGGGCCCCGGGGAGCTGTTTTTT.

This clonotype was counted a few times. The rearrangement joins TRBV5-5 to TRBJ2-1, with a weak D call TRBD2 (6 bases). In germline, CDR1 is SGHKS, CDR2 YYEKEE (reference sequence). The CDR3 loop spans 14 amino acids. V was clipped by 1 base and J by 7 bases, with 12 bases between them. The CDR3 DNA reads as TGTGCCAGCAGCTTGCGACTAGAAGGTAATGAGCAGTTCTTC. This gives the protein CASSLRLEGNEQFF.

The chain combines TRBV5-1 with TRBJ2-5; 7 bases match TRBD1. With 3 bases clipped from V and 2 bases from J, the junction kept 4 bases outside the gene matches. Per the germline V gene, CDR1 is SGHRS and CDR2 is YFSETQ. The CDR3 has 14 residues. The CDR3 is CASSSPGQQETQYF. The CDR3 region has the DNA TGCGCCAGCAGCTCCCCGGGACAGCAAGAGACCCAGTACTTC.

This clonotype has more than one count but fewer than ten. This sequence joins TRBV7-8 and TRBJ2-5; no firm D call. There are 14 residues in the CDR3. V was cut by 1 base and J by 2 bases, with 8 bases left in between. From germline, CDR1 is SGHVS and CDR2 FQNEAQ. The CDR3 sequence: CASSLETDQETQYF. The CDR3 DNA reads TGTGCCAGCAGCTTAGAAACAGATCAAGAGACCCAGTACTTC.

This clonotype was observed at least ten times. The rearrangement joins TRBV20-1 to TRBJ1-5; tentative D call: TRBD1 (5 bases). The CDR3 length is 13 residues. Germline CDR1 DFQATT, CDR2 SNEGSKA (reference sequence). The V gene lost 1 base and the J gene lost 4 bases, with 8 bases spanning the gap. The CDR3 DNA reads TGCAGTGCTAGAGGGACACCTAATCAGCCCCAGCATTTT. Translated, it gives CSARGTPNQPQHF.

This clonotype was seen a handful of times. This chain connects TRBV5-5 to TRBJ2-1; D is possibly TRBD2 (6 bases). The CDR3 is made up of 13 amino acids. Trimming left V 0 bases short and J 10 bases short, with 11 bases between. The germline V gene has CDR1 SGHKS and CDR2 YYEKEE (reference sequence). In DNA form, the CDR3 reads TGTGCCAGCAGCTTGGGTCCGGGGGACGAGCAGTTCTTC. Translation gives CASSLGPGDEQFF.

This chain uses TRBV2 with TRBJ2-5; D not resolved. Germline V gives CDR1 SNHLY, CDR2 FYNNEI. CDR3 length equals 11 residues. V lost 4 bases and J 6 bases, leaving 6 bases between the germline ends. CDR3 amino acids: CASSGVQTQYF. The CDR3, as DNA: TGTGCCAGCAGTGGTGTTCAGACCCAGTACTTC.

The sample holds many counts of this clonotype. J is TRBJ2-1 and V is TRBV6-5, with 9 bases fitting TRBD2. V was clipped by 2 bases and J by 8 bases; unmatched bases: 4. The CDR3 spans 14 residues. Germline lookup yields CDR1 MNHEY and CDR2 SVGAGI. CDR3 nucleotide sequence: TGTGCCAGCAGTTACGCGGGGGGGCTGGATGAGCAGTTCTTC. This translates into CASSYAGGLDEQFF.

Only a few counts were recorded for this clonotype. V is TRBV13 and J is TRBJ2-7; no clear D. The CDR3 is 15 amino acids. Trimming stripped 4 bases from V and 2 bases from J, with 15 bases between. Germline V gene data show CDR1 as PRHDT and CDR2 as FYEKMQ (reference sequence). The chain's CDR3 is CASSSPASNTYEQYF. For the CDR3, the DNA is TGTGCCAGCAGCTCCCCAGCCAGTAACACCTACGAGCAGTACTTC.

This clonotype was picked up a small number of times. The chain couples TRBV5-1 to TRBJ2-1; TRBD2 matches at 8 bases. After removal of 1 base from V and 8 bases from J, the junction contained 5 bases not matched to a gene. CDR1 is SGHRS, CDR2 YFSETQ, per germline. The CDR3 extends over 14 amino acids. DNA for the CDR3: TGCGCCAGCAGCTTGAACGGGAGGGCCCATGAGCAGTTCTTC. It is translated as CASSLNGRAHEQFF. Complete variable domain (other parts from reference TRBV5-1 and TRBJ2-1): KAGVTQTPRYLIKTRGQQVTLSCSPISGHRSVSWYQQTPGQGLQFLFEYFSETQRNKGNFPGRFSGRQFSNSRSEMNVSTLELGDSALYLCASSLNGRAHEQFFGPGTRLTVL.

V is TRBV5-1 and J is TRBJ1-1; D possibly corresponds to TRBD1 (6 bases). Germline V lookup: CDR1 SGHRS, CDR2 YFSETQ. The length of the CDR3 is 13 residues. V was pared by 0 bases and J by 6 bases, with 9 bases between. CDR3 sequence reads: CASSLGQASEAFF. For the CDR3, the DNA is TGCGCCAGCAGCTTGGGACAGGCTTCTGAAGCTTTCTTT.

This clonotype has a handful of counts. The V gene is TRBV6-4, the J gene TRBJ2-1; D ambiguous. The CDR3 runs 15 residues. V was pared by 1 base and J by 0 bases, with 7 bases between. CDR1 is MRHNA, CDR2 SNTAGT, per germline. This CDR3 reads CASSDWASSYNEQFF. CDR3 nucleotide sequence: TGTGCCAGCAGTGACTGGGCGTCCTCCTACAATGAGCAGTTCTTC.

The chain joins TRBV18 to TRBJ1-2; maybe TRBD1 (6 bases). The length of the CDR3 is 18 residues. In germline, CDR1 is KGHSH, CDR2 LQKENI. With 2 bases removed from V and 4 bases from J, the gap between germline ends came to 23 bases. Here the CDR3 DNA reads TGTGCCAGCTCACCATCGACAGGCCTCCTTTCTACCATCTATGGCTACACCTTC. Amino acid sequence: CASSPSTGLLSTIYGYTF.

This rearrangement joins TRBV4-1 to TRBJ2-7, with 12 nucleotides matching TRBD1. Per germline, CDR1 MGHRA and CDR2 YSYEKL. The V gene end was trimmed by 3 bases and the J gene end by 4 bases; junction bases not matched to a gene: 7. The CDR3 is made up of 16 amino acids. The CDR3 reads CASSQDRDRGRYEQYF. As DNA, the CDR3 is TGCGCCAGCAGCCAGGACCGGGACAGGGGGCGTTACGAGCAGTACTTC.

This clonotype was seen only a few times. This rearrangement joins TRBV12-3 or TRBV12-4 to TRBJ1-2; D possibly corresponds to TRBD1 (5 bases). CDR3 length: 14 residues. Deletions cut 4 bases from V and 6 bases from J, with 15 bases between. The CDR3 protein is CASSWTPVGDGYTF. DNA of the CDR3: TGTGCCAGCAGTTGGACACCGGTAGGGGATGGCTACACCTTC.

The V call is TRBV7-2, the J call TRBJ1-1; tentative D call: TRBD1 (6 bases). CDR3 length equals 15 residues. V gave up 4 bases and J gave up 2 bases, with 14 bases separating them. Germline CDR1 reads SGHTA; CDR2 reads FQGNSA. The CDR3 sequence is CASSSQTGLNTEAFF. The CDR3 DNA is TGTGCCAGCAGCTCACAAACAGGGTTAAACACTGAAGCTTTCTTT.

The genes are TRBV10-2 and TRBJ2-7; 10 positions agree with TRBD2. V gave up 6 bases and J gave up 1 base; unmatched junction bases: 9. CDR3 length: 16 amino acids. The germline gives CDR1 WSHSY, CDR2 SAAADI. The CDR3 loop reads CASRPLASGGSYEQYF. The CDR3 region has the DNA TGCGCCAGCAGGCCCCTGGCTAGCGGGGGTTCCTACGAGCAGTACTTC.

The chain joins TRBV6-5 to TRBJ2-5, with D maybe TRBD1 (5 bases). Germline CDR1 reads MNHEY; CDR2 reads SVGAGI. V was cut by 2 bases and J by 5 bases, with 12 bases left in between. The CDR3 extends over 14 amino acids. CDR3 in amino acids: CASSYGRGEETQYF. As DNA, the CDR3 is TGTGCCAGCAGTTACGGAAGGGGCGAGGAGACCCAGTACTTC.

This clonotype was detected a few times. The chain combines TRBV20-1 with TRBJ2-1, with D perhaps matching TRBD1 (5 bases). The CDR3 has 15 residues. The V gene lost 3 bases and the J gene lost 3 bases, with 15 bases spanning the gap. Germline CDR1 and CDR2: DFQATT and SNEGSKA (reference sequence). The CDR3 loop reads CSARRKGVGYNEQFF. The CDR3 region has the DNA TGCAGTGCTAGGCGAAAAGGGGTGGGCTACAATGAGCAGTTCTTC.

The chain is built from TRBV7-2 and TRBJ2-5, with D possibly matching TRBD1 (5 bases). The CDR3 contains 13 residues. Germline V lookup: CDR1 SGHTA, CDR2 FQGNSA. V lost 5 bases to trimming and J lost 2 bases, with 9 bases between them. The CDR3 protein is CASSPRQQETQYF. CDR3 in DNA: TGTGCCAGCAGCCCTCGACAGCAAGAGACCCAGTACTTC.

In the case of this clonotype: This may come from a read error, since a much larger clone is one base off. This chain uses TRBV6-2 or TRBV6-3 with TRBJ2-2, with D perhaps matching TRBD1 (5 bases). There are 12 residues in the CDR3. Per the germline V gene, CDR1 is MNHEY and CDR2 is SVGEGT. CDR3 residues: CARSRQGGELFF. Here the CDR3 DNA reads TGTGCCCGCAGCCGCCAGGGCGGGGAGCTGTTTTTT.